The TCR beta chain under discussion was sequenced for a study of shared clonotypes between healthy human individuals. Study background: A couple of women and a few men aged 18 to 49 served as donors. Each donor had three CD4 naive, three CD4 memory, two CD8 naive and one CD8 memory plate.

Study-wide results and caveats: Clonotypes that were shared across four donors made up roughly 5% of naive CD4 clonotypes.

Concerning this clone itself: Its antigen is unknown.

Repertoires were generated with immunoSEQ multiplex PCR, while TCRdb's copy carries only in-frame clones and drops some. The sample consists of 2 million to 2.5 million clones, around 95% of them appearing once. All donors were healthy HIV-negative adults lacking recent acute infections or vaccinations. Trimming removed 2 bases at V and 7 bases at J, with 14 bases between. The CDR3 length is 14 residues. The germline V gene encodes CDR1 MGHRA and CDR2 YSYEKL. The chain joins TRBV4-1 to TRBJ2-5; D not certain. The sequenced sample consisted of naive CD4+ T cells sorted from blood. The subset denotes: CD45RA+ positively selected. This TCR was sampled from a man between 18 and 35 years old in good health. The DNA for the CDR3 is TGCGCCAGCAGCCAATCTGGGCAGTTCAGGACCCAGTACTTC. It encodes CASSQSGQFRTQYF.